The sequence of this T cell receptor (beta chain) was determined in a study of identifying expanded T cells in peripheral blood. Collection occurred without any documented infections or immune events in donors. A remark on this clone: Its specificity is unknown.

General study points: Roughly 1.2 clones differed between technical replicates, versus approximately 17 and 20 over time. Clone count variance between roughly 2-week samples rose with total template count.

The CDR3 extends over 12 amino acids. The germline V and J ends were trimmed by 6 bases and 5 bases, with 10 bases remaining between them. The V gene's germline CDR1 is MNHEY and CDR2 SMNVEV (reference sequence). Profiling relied on immunoSEQ multiplex PCR, and the TCRdb table lists in-frame clones only, not all of them. Counted here are about 91,000 clones, around nine tenths occurring once; the ten biggest clones make up 3.5% to 4.5%. The chain combines TRBV27 with TRBJ1-1; no reliable D call. This TCR came from a person aged 18-70 years in good health. The sequenced sample was blood. DNA of the CDR3: TGTGCCAGCAGCGGGCGGAAGACTGAAGCTTTCTTT. It encodes CASSGRKTEAFF.